The clone carrying this TCR beta chain has more than one count but fewer than ten. Its antigen is not known. The source of the sample is a study of blood T cells in healthy people across ages. Findings and caveats of the study: Donors of long life had a larger count of naive CD4+ cells and greater diversity than aged donors.

Per the germline V gene, CDR1 is SGDLS and CDR2 is YYNGEE. V was trimmed by 0 bases and J by 6 bases, leaving 1 base between them. CDR3 length: 12 amino acids. Using a J-beta primer mix together with a sample-barcoded 5' primer, a second PCR was run for roughly 6 to 11 cycles. Each cDNA was tagged by a template-switch adaptor containing 12 random nucleotides. Paired-end reads containing CDR3 totaled no fewer than 3 million for each sample. TCRdb itself ran the 5' RACE reads through MiXCR, one entry per CDR3 protein. Of more than 1 million distinct CDR3 sequences in the sample, 45% were seen once. This clonotype was sampled from a woman aged 60-75 years in good health. The V call is TRBV9, the J call TRBJ2-6; no firm D call. The sequenced sample was blood. The CDR3 region is CASSVAANVLTF. In nucleotides, the CDR3 is TGTGCCAGCAGCGTAGCGGCCAACGTCCTGACTTTC.